This T cell receptor (beta chain) was found in a study of technical replicates of blood from a few donors. After removal of 9 bases from V and 7 bases from J, the junction contained 9 bases not matched to a gene. The CDR3 loop spans 14 amino acids. Germline V lookup: CDR1 MNHNS, CDR2 SASEGT. Using immunoSEQ multiplex PCR, the repertoire was profiled, and TCRdb retains in-frame clones only, with some absent. Of more than 95,000 clones in the sample, 95% were seen once. The source material was T cells isolated from PBMCs. The TCR comes from a human donor in good health. The V gene is TRBV6-1, the J gene TRBJ2-1; the match to TRBD2 covers 10 bases. CDR3 sequence (DNA): TGTGCCAGTAACCTGAGGACTAGCGGTAATGAGCAGTTCTTC. Translation: CASNLRTSGNEQFF.